This T cell receptor (beta chain) was captured in a study of blood T cells in healthy people across ages. Study at large: Capturing about one barcoded beta molecule per two T cells was achieved by template switching.

The CDR3 is 19 amino acids. The germline V gene has CDR1 SGHRS and CDR2 YFSETQ. Trimming took 2 bases from V and 0 from J; bases not matched to a gene: 11. Broader study findings: There was no known CMV status for donors, so expanded clonotype changes were possibly confounded. Versus aged donors, long-lived donors had higher diversity and more naive CD4+ cells.

With a J-beta primer mix and a sample-barcoded 5' primer, a second PCR ran 7 to 11 cycles. Each single sample gave us at least 2.5 million CDR3-containing paired-end reads. TCRdb independently ran MiXCR on the 5' RACE reads; one entry per CDR3 protein. The sample records 1.5 million to 2 million distinct CDR3 sequences, roughly 27% being singletons. Comments on this clonotype: What it binds is not known.

The rearrangement links TRBV5-1 to TRBJ2-1; TRBD2 matches 10 bases. The receptor was derived from a woman in her twenties or thirties in good health. Sequences were obtained from blood. The CDR3 DNA sequence: TGCGCCAGCAGCTTCTCGACTAGCGGGCAGAGAGGCTCCTACAATGAGCAGTTCTTC. Protein product: CASSFSTSGQRGSYNEQFF.